This TCR beta chain was captured in a study of blood T cell repertoires in COVID-19. In the authors' workflow: The assay estimated nucleated cells by amplifying reference gene primers. TCRdb keeps only in-frame clones here, not all; method: immunoSEQ multiplex PCR. V, J and clone size were drawn from that table, and D and trimming were deduced from the DNA. Counted here are tens of thousands of clones, roughly 90% occurring once; the ten biggest clones make up 3%. V dropped 4 bases and J dropped 5 bases, with 15 bases sitting between them. Germline lookup yields CDR1 SGHNT and CDR2 YYREEE (reference sequence). This CDR3 spans 14 amino acids.

The TCR was taken from a man aged 45-65 years with active COVID-19. The V and J genes are TRBV5-4 and TRBJ2-5, with D possibly TRBD2 on 6 matching bases. Sequencing input: peripheral blood. In DNA, the CDR3 is TGTGCCAGCAGCCCCGCTCGGGGGTTTGAGACCCAGTACTTC. It encodes CASSPARGFETQYF.